The 22 T cell receptor beta chains below were found in one sample sequenced in a study of chemoradiotherapy in HPV16-positive cancers. Clones were read by immunoSEQ multiplex PCR, and TCRdb kept only the in-frame ones, dropping some. The sample shows some 7,000 clones, approximately 88% of them seen only once. Sampling was done from a patient who underwent chemoradiotherapy. The source is a human donor with HPV-associated anogenital cancer.

The chain links TRBV11-1 to TRBJ2-3, with TRBD2 as a possible D gene (6 bases). Trimming took off 3 bases at V and 0 bases at J, with 16 bases between the two ends. CDR3 length: 17 residues. In germline, CDR1 is SGHAT, CDR2 FQDESV (reference sequence). CDR3 protein: CASSLGQGGTSTDTQYF. The CDR3 bases are TGTGCCAGCAGCTTGGGGCAGGGCGGGACTAGCACAGATACGCAGTATTTT.

The chain links TRBV18 to TRBJ1-2; possible D gene TRBD1, 6 bases. Germline CDR1 KGHSH, CDR2 LQKENI. This CDR3 spans 18 amino acids. Trimming pared 3 bases from V and 7 bases from J, leaving 27 bases between. In nucleotides, the CDR3 is TGTGCCAGCTCACCGGAGGCCCCAGGGGCCTTGGGGAGAGGTGGCTACACCTTC. The encoded protein is CASSPEAPGALGRGGYTF.

CDR3 protein: CASSSTSGGYEQYF. DNA of the CDR3: TGTGCCAGCAGCTCGACTAGCGGGGGTTACGAGCAGTACTTC. V and J are TRBV7-8 and TRBJ2-7; TRBD2 aligns across 12 bases. Trimming at V came to 4 bases and at J to 4 bases, leaving 2 bases not matched to a gene. The CDR3 has 14 residues. From germline, CDR1 is SGHVS and CDR2 FQNEAQ.

The CDR3 DNA sequence: TGTGCCAGCAGCTTTGGGGAGGCCGGGGTGACTGAAGCTTTCTTT. Translation: CASSFGEAGVTEAFF. The genes are TRBV7-3 and TRBJ1-1; D not resolved. The CDR3 runs to 15 residues. Germline values: CDR1 SGHTA, CDR2 FQGTGA. Trimming took off 3 bases at V and 5 bases at J, with 16 bases between the two ends.

V gene TRBV5-1 combines with J gene TRBJ2-1, with D perhaps TRBD1 or TRBD2 (5 bases each). V was pared by 2 bases and J by 6 bases, with 18 bases between. CDR3 size: 16 residues. Germline assignment: CDR1 SGHRS and CDR2 YFSETQ. The CDR3 reads CASSFGLAEGFNEQFF. In DNA form, the CDR3 reads TGCGCCAGCAGCTTTGGGCTAGCCGAGGGGTTCAATGAGCAGTTCTTC.

J is TRBJ2-1 and V is TRBV10-2; weak D call: TRBD2 (5 bases). The germline gives CDR1 WSHSY, CDR2 SAAADI. This CDR3 is 12 amino acids long. The V and J ends lost 8 bases and 7 bases respectively, with 12 bases between them. CDR3 DNA sequence: TGCGCCAGCGGATCCGGGGTGAATGAGCAGTTCTTC. It specifies CASGSGVNEQFF.

V gene TRBV6-1 combines with J gene TRBJ2-5, with 12 positions matching TRBD2. Trimming removed 8 bases from V and 3 bases from J; junction bases left unmatched: 4. CDR3 size: 14 residues. Germline assignment: CDR1 MNHNS and CDR2 SASEGT. In DNA form, the CDR3 reads TGTGCCAGCGGGGCTAGCGGGGGGGAAGAGACCCAGTACTTC. Translating it yields CASGASGGEETQYF.

This clone was seen more than once but under ten times. The V gene is TRBV5-1, the J gene TRBJ1-1; 7 nucleotides agree with TRBD1. This CDR3 region has 18 residues. Germline CDR1 SGHRS, CDR2 YFSETQ. V was clipped by 0 bases and J by 8 bases; unmatched bases: 19. CDR3 sequence (DNA): TGCGCCAGCAGCTTGGAGTGGGCCAGGCGGCAGGGGGGCAGAGAAGCTTTCTTT. Its translation is CASSLEWARRQGGREAFF.

This clone came up a few times. The gene calls are TRBV27 and TRBJ2-1; 8 bases match TRBD1. V lost 5 bases, J lost 1 base, and 10 bases stayed unmatched. In germline, CDR1 is MNHEY, CDR2 SMNVEV (reference sequence). The length of the CDR3 is 17 residues. Here the CDR3 reads CASSPDRVLGSYNEQFF. In DNA, the CDR3 is TGTGCCAGCAGTCCGGACAGGGTGTTAGGGTCCTACAATGAGCAGTTCTTC.

The rearrangement uses TRBV7-2 and TRBJ2-7; D is uncertain. V dropped 3 bases and J dropped 3 bases, with 9 bases sitting between them. The CDR3 is made up of 13 amino acids. The germline V gene encodes CDR1 SGHTA and CDR2 FQGNSA. CDR3 in amino acids: CASSFGPSYEQYF. CDR3 nucleotides: TGTGCCAGCAGCTTCGGACCGAGCTACGAGCAGTACTTC.

The genes are TRBV13 and TRBJ2-1; 10 nucleotides line up with TRBD2. Looked up from germline, CDR1 is PRHDT and CDR2 is FYEKMQ (reference sequence). V trimming: 1 base; J trimming: 9 bases; junction bases outside the gene matches: 3. CDR3 length equals 14 residues. Written as DNA, the CDR3 is TGTGCCAGCAGCTTAGCTAGCGGGGGCATTGAGCAGTTCTTC. Its translation is CASSLASGGIEQFF.

The rearrangement links TRBV7-7 to TRBJ2-1; tentative D call: TRBD1 (6 bases). The V end lost 3 bases, the J end lost 7 bases, and 10 bases lay between the germline ends. Germline CDR1 and CDR2: SSHAT and FNYEAQ (reference sequence). The CDR3 runs 13 residues. In DNA, the CDR3 is TGTGCCAGCAGCTTCTCAGGGGTTAATGAGCAGTTCTTC. As protein: CASSFSGVNEQFF.

This sequence joins TRBV7-8 and TRBJ1-2; D uncertain. CDR3 size: 12 residues. Germline CDR1 SGHVS, CDR2 FQNEAQ. V was shortened by 5 bases and J by 4 bases, with 8 bases between the two germline ends. The CDR3: CASSLDTYGYTF. In nucleotides, the CDR3 is TGTGCCAGCAGCCTTGATACCTATGGCTACACCTTC.

The table lists this clone with a count of one. The genes are TRBV9 and TRBJ2-7; D is possibly TRBD2 (7 bases). From germline, CDR1 is SGDLS and CDR2 YYNGEE. V lost 3 bases, J lost 2 bases, and 12 bases lay in between. The CDR3 is made up of 14 amino acids. This CDR3 is CASSEGGLTYEQYF. CDR3 sequence (DNA): TGTGCCAGCAGCGAGGGGGGGTTAACCTACGAGCAGTACTTC.

This clone was seen only a few times. The genes are TRBV10-2 and TRBJ2-4, with D perhaps TRBD1 (5 bases). This CDR3 comprises 14 residues. Trimming removed 5 bases from V and 6 bases from J, with 14 bases in between. Germline CDR1 WSHSY, CDR2 SAAADI. The CDR3 bases are TGCGCCAGCAGTCCGGACACGGACCTAAACATTCAGTACTTC. Translation: CASSPDTDLNIQYF.

The chain links TRBV30 to TRBJ2-5, with D possibly TRBD2 on 6 matching bases. The CDR3 runs 13 residues. The V end was cut by 5 bases, the J end by 1 base, with 11 bases between. CDR1 is GTSNPN and CDR2 is SVGIG in the germline V gene (reference sequence). The CDR3 region is CAWPGEIQETQYF. Written as DNA, the CDR3 is TGTGCCTGGCCGGGAGAGATCCAAGAGACCCAGTACTTC.

This chain joins TRBV7-9 and TRBJ2-1, with unresolved D. This CDR3 contains 13 residues. V was pared by 5 bases and J by 8 bases, with 13 bases between. Germline V lookup: CDR1 SEHNR, CDR2 FQNEAQ (reference sequence). As DNA, the CDR3 is TGTGCCAGCAGCCCAGATTCCCTCGATGAGCAGTTCTTC. As protein: CASSPDSLDEQFF.

The chain uses TRBV20-1 and TRBJ2-3, with D possibly being TRBD1 or TRBD2 (5 bases each). This CDR3 is built from 11 residues. Germline CDR1 is DFQATT and CDR2 is SNEGSKA (reference sequence). With 3 bases removed from V and 8 bases from J, the gap between germline ends came to 9 bases. The CDR3 DNA is TGCAGTGCTAGGGGTGGGGGTACGCAGTATTTT. This encodes CSARGGGTQYF.

V gene TRBV9 combines with J gene TRBJ1-3; weak D call: TRBD1 (5 bases). This CDR3 has 15 residues. With 6 bases removed from V and 9 bases from J, the gap between germline ends came to 22 bases. Germline CDR1 and CDR2: SGDLS and YYNGEE. CDR3: CASTVGSGYSGTIYF. The CDR3 region has the DNA TGTGCCAGCACCGTCGGGTCAGGGTATTCAGGCACCATATATTTT.

This chain joins TRBV29-1 and TRBJ1-1, with no clear D. The V end lost 4 bases, the J end lost 6 bases, and 12 bases lay between the germline ends. This CDR3 is 12 amino acids long. CDR1 is SQVTM, CDR2 ANQGSEA, per germline. The CDR3 spells CSVAELHPEAFF. The CDR3 DNA follows: TGCAGCGTTGCCGAGCTCCACCCTGAAGCTTTCTTT. The full variable domain, rest sourced from reference TRBV29-1 and TRBJ1-1, is SAVISQKPSRDICQRGTSLTIQCQVDSQVTMMFWYRQQPGQSLTLIATANQGSEATYESGFVIDKFPISRPNLTFSTLTVSNMSPEDSSIYLCSVAELHPEAFFGQGTRLTVV.

The CDR3 sequence: CATLGHLATEAFF. The CDR3, as DNA: TGTGCCACCCTAGGACATTTGGCCACTGAAGCTTTCTTT. The V call is TRBV19, the J call TRBJ1-1; D perhaps matches TRBD1 (5 bases). This CDR3 comprises 13 residues. CDR1 is LNHDA, CDR2 SQIVND, per germline (reference sequence). The ends were cut back, 10 bases at V and 4 bases at J, with 16 bases in the middle.

The rearrangement uses TRBV5-1 and TRBJ1-1; a possible D gene is TRBD1 (5 bases). This CDR3 region has 15 residues. Trimming removed 0 bases from V and 1 base from J, with 10 bases in between. Germline assignment: CDR1 SGHRS and CDR2 YFSETQ. CDR3 nucleotides: TGCGCCAGCAGCTTGGATGGACACCCGAACACTGAAGCTTTCTTT. It yields the protein CASSLDGHPNTEAFF. The whole variable domain, remainder taken from reference TRBV5-1 and TRBJ1-1, is KAGVTQTPRYLIKTRGQQVTLSCSPISGHRSVSWYQQTPGQGLQFLFEYFSETQRNKGNFPGRFSGRQFSNSRSEMNVSTLELGDSALYLCASSLDGHPNTEAFFGQGTRLTVV.